The clone carrying this TCR beta chain showed up just a few times. Its target is not known. Indicated treatment: approximately 11-day PBMC culture with coronavirus spike peptide pools or control peptides (ViraFEST assay). The sample is drawn from a study of vaccination and CD4 T cells after COVID-19. Study in general: SARS-CoV-2 was confirmed by nasal swab PCR; disease was mild in fewer than 10, severe in one. Comprising six males and four females, the convalescent participants counted two Hispanic individuals among them.

Sequence data for DNA of cultured CD4+ T cells were generated by the Oncomine TCR Beta short-read assay. Once CD4+ T cells had been cultured, genomic DNA was extracted from them. A single record per CDR3 protein comes from TCRdb applying MiXCR to the PCR reads. This sample has roughly 15,000 distinct CDR3 sequences, with around three fifths found just once. V was shortened by 6 bases and J by 8 bases, with 17 bases between the two germline ends. The CDR3 runs 14 residues. Per germline, CDR1 DFQATT and CDR2 SNEGSKA (reference sequence). The sequence was collected from a human donor who had recovered from COVID-19. The material sequenced was CD4+ T cells from blood, cultured in vitro. The rearrangement uses TRBV20-1 and TRBJ1-6; D might be TRBD1 (5 bases). This CDR3 is CSAASGGFDSPLHF. The CDR3 nucleotides are TGCAGTGCCGCGTCTGGGGGGTTTGATTCACCCCTCCACTTT.